What follows is one T cell receptor (beta chain) and its context. The data were obtained in a study of cytomegalovirus exposure and HLA in healthy donors. V lost 3 bases and J lost 7; bases outside the gene matches: 6. Germline V CDR1 and CDR2: MNHEY, SMNVEV (reference sequence). This CDR3 has 14 residues. Amplification used 60 Vbeta primers and 13 Jbeta primers. Profiled with immunoSEQ multiplex PCR; TCRdb holds only in-frame clones, not every one. The sample contains 25,000 to 35,000 clones, around nine tenths of which appear only once. V gene TRBV27 combines with J gene TRBJ1-2, with 9 bases matching TRBD1. The TCR was taken from a boy younger than 18 in good health and CMV-seronegative. The source material was PBMCs. CDR3 sequence reads: CASSFGTGLGGYTF. The CDR3 nucleotides read TGTGCCAGCAGTTTTGGGACAGGGTTGGGTGGCTACACCTTC.